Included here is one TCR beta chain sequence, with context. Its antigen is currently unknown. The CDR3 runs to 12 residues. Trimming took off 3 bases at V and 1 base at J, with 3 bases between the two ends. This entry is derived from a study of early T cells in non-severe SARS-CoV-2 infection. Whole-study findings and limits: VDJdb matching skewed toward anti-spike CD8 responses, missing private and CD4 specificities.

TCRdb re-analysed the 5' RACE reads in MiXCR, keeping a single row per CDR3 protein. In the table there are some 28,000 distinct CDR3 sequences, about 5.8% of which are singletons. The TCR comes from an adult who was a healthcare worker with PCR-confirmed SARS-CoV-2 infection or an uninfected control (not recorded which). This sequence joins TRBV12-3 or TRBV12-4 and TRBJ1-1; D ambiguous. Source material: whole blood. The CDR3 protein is CASSLRNTEAFF. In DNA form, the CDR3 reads TGTGCCAGCAGTTTGAGGAACACTGAAGCTTTCTTT.